This T cell receptor beta chain emerged from a study of T-cell reconstitution after alpha-beta-depleted transplantation in children. Library preparation (for TCRbeta) was performed with unique molecular identifiers. TCRdb re-derived calls from the PCR reads in MiXCR, one entry per CDR3 protein. The sample lists about 540,000 distinct CDR3 sequences, around 16% occurring once. This CDR3 has 14 residues. The germline V gene encodes CDR1 SGHRS and CDR2 YFSETQ. Trimming removed 4 bases from V and 4 bases from J; junction bases left unmatched: 5. The source of this sequence is a human donor who donated a stem cell graft to a child with acute lymphoblastic leukemia. The rearrangement links TRBV5-1 to TRBJ2-1, with 7 bases aligning to TRBD1. Here the sequenced sample was PBMCs from the stem cell graft donor, taken from the stem cell graft. The CDR3 region has the DNA TGCGCCAGCAGCACAGGGACAGTTTACAATGAGCAGTTCTTC. Its translation is CASSTGTVYNEQFF.